Reported below is one T cell receptor (beta chain). Its antigen is unidentified. This record comes from a study of Graves' ophthalmopathy and Graves' hyperthyroidism. Study overall: Samples of peripheral blood were obtained at initial diagnosis, prior to treatment of any kind. Study conclusions and caveats: For predicting ophthalmopathy progression, the model had about 71% sensitivity and roughly 76% specificity.

All donors with ophthalmopathy were recorded as having moderate-to-severe activity, CAS ≥3, NOSPECS ≥4 and a duration under 3 months. Ineligible for inclusion were patients with other autoimmune diseases, uncontrolled infections, pregnancy or lactation. The TCR beta CDR3 regions underwent amplification from RNA transcripts. Scientists carried out first-round RT-PCR using HTBI primers and then a second-round multiplex PCR. TCRdb processed the multiplex PCR reads anew with MiXCR; each CDR3 protein has one entry. The table has about 640,000 distinct CDR3 sequences, approximately 39% seen once. The sequenced material came from peripheral blood. This clonotype was sampled from an adult man with Graves' ophthalmopathy.

The CDR3 DNA is TGTGCCAGCAGCCCCGAGCGAGCAACTAATGAAAAACTGTTTTTT. Translation gives CASSPERATNEKLFF. The chain links TRBV7-2 to TRBJ1-4, with no clear D. The CDR3 contains 15 residues. The germline V gene has CDR1 SGHTA and CDR2 FQGNSA. V lost 5 bases, J lost 0 bases, and 10 bases lay in between.